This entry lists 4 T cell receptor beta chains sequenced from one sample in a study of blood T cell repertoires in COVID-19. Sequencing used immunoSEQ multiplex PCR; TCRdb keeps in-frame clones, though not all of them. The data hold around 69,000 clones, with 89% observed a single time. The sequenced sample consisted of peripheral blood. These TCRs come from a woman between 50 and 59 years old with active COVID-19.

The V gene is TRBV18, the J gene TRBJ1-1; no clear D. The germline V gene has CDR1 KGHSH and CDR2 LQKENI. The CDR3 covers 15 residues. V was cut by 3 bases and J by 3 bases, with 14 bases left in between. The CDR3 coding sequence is TGTGCCAGCTCACCCGGACCCATGAGGGACACTGAAGCTTTCTTT. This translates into CASSPGPMRDTEAFF.

The CDR3 loop reads CASSTGGRDEQYF. The CDR3 DNA sequence: TGTGCCAGCAGTACAGGGGGCCGCGACGAGCAGTACTTC. The chain joins TRBV6-5 to TRBJ2-7, with TRBD1 matching over 9 bases. The CDR3 length is 13 residues. Germline V CDR1 and CDR2: MNHEY, SVGAGI. Losses at the gene ends were 5 bases for V and 5 bases for J; bases not matched to a gene: 4.

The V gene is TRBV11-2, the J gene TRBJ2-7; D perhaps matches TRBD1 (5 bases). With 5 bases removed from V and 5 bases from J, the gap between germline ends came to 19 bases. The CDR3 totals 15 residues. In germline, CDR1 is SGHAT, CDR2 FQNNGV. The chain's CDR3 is CASSQGAKGSDEQYF. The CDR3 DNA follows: TGTGCCAGCAGCCAAGGGGCCAAGGGATCCGACGAGCAGTACTTC.

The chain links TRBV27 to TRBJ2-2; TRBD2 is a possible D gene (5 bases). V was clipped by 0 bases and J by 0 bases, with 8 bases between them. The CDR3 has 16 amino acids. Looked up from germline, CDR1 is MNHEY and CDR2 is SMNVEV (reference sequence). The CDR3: CASSLSAVANTGELFF. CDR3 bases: TGTGCCAGCAGTTTATCAGCGGTTGCGAACACCGGGGAGCTGTTTTTT.